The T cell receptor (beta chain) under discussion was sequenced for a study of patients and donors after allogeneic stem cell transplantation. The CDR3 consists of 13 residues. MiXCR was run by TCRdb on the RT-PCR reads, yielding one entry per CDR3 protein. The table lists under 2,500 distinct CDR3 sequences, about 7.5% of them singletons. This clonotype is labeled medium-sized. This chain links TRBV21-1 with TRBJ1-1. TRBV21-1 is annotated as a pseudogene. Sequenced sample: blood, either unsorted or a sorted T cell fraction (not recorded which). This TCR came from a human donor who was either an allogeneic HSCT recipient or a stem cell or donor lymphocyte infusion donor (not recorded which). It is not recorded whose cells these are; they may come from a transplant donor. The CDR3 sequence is CASSKAWESTPFF. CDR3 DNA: TGTGCCAGCAGCAAAGCCTGGGAGAGTACGCCTTTCTTT.